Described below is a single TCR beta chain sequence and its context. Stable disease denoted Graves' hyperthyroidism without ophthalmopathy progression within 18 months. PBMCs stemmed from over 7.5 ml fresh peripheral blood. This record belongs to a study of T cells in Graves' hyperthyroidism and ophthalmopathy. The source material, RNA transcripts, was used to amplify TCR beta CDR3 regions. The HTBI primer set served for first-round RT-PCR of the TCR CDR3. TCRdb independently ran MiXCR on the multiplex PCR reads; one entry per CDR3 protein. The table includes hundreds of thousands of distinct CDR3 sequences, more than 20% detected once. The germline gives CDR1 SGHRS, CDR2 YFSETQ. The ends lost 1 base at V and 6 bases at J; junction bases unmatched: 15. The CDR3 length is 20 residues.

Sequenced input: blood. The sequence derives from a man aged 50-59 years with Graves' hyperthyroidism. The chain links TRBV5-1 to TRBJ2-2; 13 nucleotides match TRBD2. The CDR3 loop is CASSLSPGTSGNVRSGELFF. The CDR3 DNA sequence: TGCGCCAGCAGCTTGAGTCCTGGGACTAGCGGGAATGTGAGGTCCGGGGAGCTGTTTTTT.